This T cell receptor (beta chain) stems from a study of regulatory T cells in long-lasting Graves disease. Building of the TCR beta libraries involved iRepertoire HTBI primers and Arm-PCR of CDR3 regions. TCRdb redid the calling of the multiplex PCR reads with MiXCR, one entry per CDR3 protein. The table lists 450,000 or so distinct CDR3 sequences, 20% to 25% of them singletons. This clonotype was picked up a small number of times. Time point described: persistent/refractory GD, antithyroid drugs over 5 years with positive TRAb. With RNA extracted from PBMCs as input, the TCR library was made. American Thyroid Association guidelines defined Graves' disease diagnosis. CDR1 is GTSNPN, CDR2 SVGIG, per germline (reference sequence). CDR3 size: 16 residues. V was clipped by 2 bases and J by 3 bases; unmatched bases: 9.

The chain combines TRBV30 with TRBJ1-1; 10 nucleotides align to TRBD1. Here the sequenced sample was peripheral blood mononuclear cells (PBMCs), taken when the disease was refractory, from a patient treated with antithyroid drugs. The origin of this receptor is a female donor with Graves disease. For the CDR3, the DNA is TGTGCCTGGAGTATATGGACAGGGGGTACTGACACTGAAGCTTTCTTT. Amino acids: CAWSIWTGGTDTEAFF.